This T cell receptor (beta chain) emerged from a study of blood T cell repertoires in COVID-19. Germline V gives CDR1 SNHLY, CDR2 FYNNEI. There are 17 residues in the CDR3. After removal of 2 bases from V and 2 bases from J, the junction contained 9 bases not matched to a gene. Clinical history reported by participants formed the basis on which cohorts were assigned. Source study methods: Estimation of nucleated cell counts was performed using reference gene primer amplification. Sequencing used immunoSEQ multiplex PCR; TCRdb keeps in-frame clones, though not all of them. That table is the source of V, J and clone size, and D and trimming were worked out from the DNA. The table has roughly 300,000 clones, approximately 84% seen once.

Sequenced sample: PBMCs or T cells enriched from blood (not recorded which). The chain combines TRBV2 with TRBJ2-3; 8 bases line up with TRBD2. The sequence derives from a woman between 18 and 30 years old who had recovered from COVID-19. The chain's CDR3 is CASSELIWREDTDTQYF. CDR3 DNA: TGTGCCAGCAGTGAACTTATATGGCGGGAGGACACAGATACGCAGTATTTT.